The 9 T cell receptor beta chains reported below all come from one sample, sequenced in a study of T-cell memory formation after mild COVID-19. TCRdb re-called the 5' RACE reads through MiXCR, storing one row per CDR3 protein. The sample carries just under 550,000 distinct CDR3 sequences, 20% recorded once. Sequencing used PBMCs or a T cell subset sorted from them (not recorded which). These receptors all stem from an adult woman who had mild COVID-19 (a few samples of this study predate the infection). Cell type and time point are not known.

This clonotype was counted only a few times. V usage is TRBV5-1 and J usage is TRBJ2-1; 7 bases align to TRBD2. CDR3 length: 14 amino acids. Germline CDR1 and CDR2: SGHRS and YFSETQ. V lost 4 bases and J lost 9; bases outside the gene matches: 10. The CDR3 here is CASSPTPSGGEQFF. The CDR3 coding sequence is TGCGCCAGCAGCCCGACTCCTAGCGGAGGTGAGCAGTTCTTC.

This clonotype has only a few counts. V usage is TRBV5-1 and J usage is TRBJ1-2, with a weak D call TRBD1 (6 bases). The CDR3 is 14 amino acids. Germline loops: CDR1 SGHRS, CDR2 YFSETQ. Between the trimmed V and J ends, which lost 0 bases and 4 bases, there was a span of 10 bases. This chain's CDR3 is CASSLAGTTYGYTF. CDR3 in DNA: TGCGCCAGCAGCTTGGCCGGGACAACCTATGGCTACACCTTC.

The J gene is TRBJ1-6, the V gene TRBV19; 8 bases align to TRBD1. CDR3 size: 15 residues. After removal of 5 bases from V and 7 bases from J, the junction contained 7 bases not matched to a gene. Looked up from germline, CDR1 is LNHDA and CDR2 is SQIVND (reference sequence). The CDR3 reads CASSSGQGENSPLHF. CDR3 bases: TGTGCCAGTAGTTCCGGACAGGGCGAAAATTCACCCCTCCACTTT.

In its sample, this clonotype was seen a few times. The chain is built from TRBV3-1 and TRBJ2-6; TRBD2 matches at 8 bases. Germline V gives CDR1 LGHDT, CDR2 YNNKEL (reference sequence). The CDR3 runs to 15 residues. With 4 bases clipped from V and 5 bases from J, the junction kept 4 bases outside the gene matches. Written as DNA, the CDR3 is TGTGCCAGCAGCCCGGGAGGGGAGCGGGCCAACGTCCTGACTTTC. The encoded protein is CASSPGGERANVLTF.

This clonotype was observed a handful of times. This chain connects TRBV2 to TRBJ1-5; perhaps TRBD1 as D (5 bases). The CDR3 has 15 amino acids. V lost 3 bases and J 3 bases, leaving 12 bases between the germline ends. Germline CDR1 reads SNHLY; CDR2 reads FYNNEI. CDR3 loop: CASSEWGRDNQPQHF. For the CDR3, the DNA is TGTGCCAGCAGTGAGTGGGGCCGCGACAATCAGCCCCAGCATTTT. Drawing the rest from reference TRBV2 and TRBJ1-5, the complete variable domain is EPEVTQTPSHQVTQMGQEVILRCVPISNHLYFYWYRQILGQKVEFLVSFYNNEISEKSEIFDDQFSVERPDGSNFTLKIRSTKLEDSAMYFCASSEWGRDNQPQHFGDGTRLSIL.

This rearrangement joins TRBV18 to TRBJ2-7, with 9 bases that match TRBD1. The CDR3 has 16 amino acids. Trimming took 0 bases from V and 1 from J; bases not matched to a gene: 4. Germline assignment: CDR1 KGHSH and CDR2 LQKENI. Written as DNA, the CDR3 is TGTGCCAGCTCACCACCGGAGGGACAGGGATCCTACGAGCAGTACTTC. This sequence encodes CASSPPEGQGSYEQYF.

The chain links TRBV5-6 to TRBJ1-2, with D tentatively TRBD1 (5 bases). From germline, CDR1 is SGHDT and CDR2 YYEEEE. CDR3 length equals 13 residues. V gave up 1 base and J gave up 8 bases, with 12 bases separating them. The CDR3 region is CASSLRKGPGYTF. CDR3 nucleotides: TGTGCCAGCAGCTTGCGGAAGGGACCGGGCTACACCTTC.

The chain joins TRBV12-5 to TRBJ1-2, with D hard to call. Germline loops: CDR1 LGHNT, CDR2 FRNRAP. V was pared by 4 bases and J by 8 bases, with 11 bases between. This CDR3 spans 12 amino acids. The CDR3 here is CASGSPPGGYTF. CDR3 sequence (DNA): TGTGCTAGTGGTTCTCCCCCGGGGGGCTACACCTTC.

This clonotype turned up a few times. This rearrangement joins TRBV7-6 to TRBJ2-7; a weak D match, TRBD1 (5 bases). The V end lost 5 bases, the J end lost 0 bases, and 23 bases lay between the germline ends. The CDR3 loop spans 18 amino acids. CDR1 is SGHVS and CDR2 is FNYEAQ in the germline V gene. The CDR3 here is CASSPQLPDSLISYEQYF. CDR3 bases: TGTGCCAGCAGCCCCCAACTACCCGACAGTTTAATCTCCTACGAGCAGTACTTC.